A selection of T cell receptor beta chains follows, all from one sample in a study of T cells in Graves' hyperthyroidism and ophthalmopathy. TCRdb recomputed calls from the multiplex PCR reads with MiXCR, one row per CDR3 protein. The sample carries about 420,000 distinct CDR3 sequences, 15% to 19% recorded once. The sequenced material came from blood. The source of these receptors is a woman aged 18-29 years with Graves' hyperthyroidism. Each CDR3 is given without its conserved first and last residue.

cdr3_aa | j_call | v_call
ASNLRGEAF | TRBJ1-1 | TRBV6-1
ASSLWDSTEKLF | TRBJ1-4 | TRBV11-2
ASSESFGGDNSPLH | TRBJ1-6 | TRBV6-1
ATSRGADRGGQPQH | TRBJ1-5 | TRBV15
ASSFPIVASGGVEQF | TRBJ2-1 | TRBV7-2
ASSPGPTRGPGRYEQY | TRBJ2-7 | TRBV3-1
AWSHEGNQPQH | TRBJ1-5 | TRBV30
ASSSDRPHYGYT | TRBJ1-2 | TRBV12-3/TRBV12-4
ASSLRAYYEQY | TRBJ2-7 | TRBV2
SVGRPDEKLF | TRBJ1-4 | TRBV20-1
ATSDPGQEGVNEQF | TRBJ2-1 | TRBV24-1
ASSLAIQGAQPQH | TRBJ1-5 | TRBV7-2
ASSLLREQF | TRBJ2-1 | TRBV5-6
ASSQEGTSGGREQY | TRBJ2-7 | TRBV4-1
ASVPGLGTGELF | TRBJ2-2 | TRBV6-5
ASSQEANEQF | TRBJ2-1 | TRBV3-1
ASSPHRDYNEQF | TRBJ2-1 | TRBV18
ASSEVGTGNYGYT | TRBJ1-2 | TRBV6-1
ASALSWTRSYNEQF | TRBJ2-1 | TRBV7-9
ASNRQGPNTEAF | TRBJ1-1 | TRBV27
ASSSRQGSTEAF | TRBJ1-1 | TRBV7-2
SAPLPGDRAHEQY | TRBJ2-7 | TRBV20-1